This T cell receptor (beta chain) was recovered during a study of T-cell reconstitution after alpha-beta-depleted transplantation in children. General study results and limits: Several hundred rapidly expanded clones from non-depleted graft cells reportedly supplied alpha-beta T cells about two months post-transplant.

TCRbeta library preparation incorporated unique molecular identifiers. TCRdb reanalysed the PCR reads using MiXCR and keeps one entry per CDR3 protein. The sample shows 550,000 to 800,000 distinct CDR3 sequences, about an eighth of them seen only once. Germline CDR1 SGHRS, CDR2 YFSETQ. V shed 0 bases and J shed 2 bases, with 17 bases lying between them. The CDR3 is 17 amino acids. This clonotype was picked up many times. The antigen is undetermined. The chain carries TRBV5-1 and TRBJ2-5; D unclear. The sequenced sample was PBMCs, obtained before TCRalphabeta/CD19-depleted stem cell transplant. This clonotype was sampled from a girl aged 2 to 10 with congenital amegakaryocytic thrombocytopenia, due to receive a stem cell transplant. The CDR3: CASSLVAATFRQETQYF. DNA of the CDR3: TGCGCCAGCAGCTTGGTGGCAGCAACATTTCGACAAGAGACCCAGTACTTC.